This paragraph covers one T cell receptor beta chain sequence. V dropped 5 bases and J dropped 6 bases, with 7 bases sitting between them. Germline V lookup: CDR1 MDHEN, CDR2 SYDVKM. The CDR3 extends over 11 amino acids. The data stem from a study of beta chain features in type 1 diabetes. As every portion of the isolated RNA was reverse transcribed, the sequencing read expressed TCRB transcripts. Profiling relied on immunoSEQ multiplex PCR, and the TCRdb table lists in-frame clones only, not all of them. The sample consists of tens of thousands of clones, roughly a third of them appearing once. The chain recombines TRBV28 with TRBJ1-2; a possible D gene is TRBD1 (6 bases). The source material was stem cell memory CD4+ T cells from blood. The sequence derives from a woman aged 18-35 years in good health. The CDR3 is CASSHRDGYTF. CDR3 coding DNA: TGTGCCAGCAGTCACAGGGATGGCTACACCTTC.